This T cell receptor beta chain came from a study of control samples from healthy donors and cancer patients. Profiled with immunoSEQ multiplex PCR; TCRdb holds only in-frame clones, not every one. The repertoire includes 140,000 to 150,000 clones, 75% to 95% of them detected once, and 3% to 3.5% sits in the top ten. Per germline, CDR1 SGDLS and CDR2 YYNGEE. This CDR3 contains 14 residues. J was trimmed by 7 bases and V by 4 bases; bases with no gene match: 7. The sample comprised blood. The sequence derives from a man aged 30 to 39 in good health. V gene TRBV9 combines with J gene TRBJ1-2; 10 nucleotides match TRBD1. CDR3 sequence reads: CASSPRQGASGYTF. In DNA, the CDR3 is TGTGCCAGCAGCCCGAGACAGGGGGCCAGTGGCTACACCTTC.